Described below is a single TCR beta chain sequence and its context. The ends lost 4 bases at V and 3 bases at J; junction bases unmatched: 5. The CDR3 is made up of 14 amino acids. Germline V CDR1 and CDR2: SGHRS, YFSETQ. The entry originates in a study of blood T cell repertoires in COVID-19. Study summary: The United States, Italy and Spain supplied acute and convalescent COVID-19 samples. Sources were T cells, B-cell-depleted T cells, or PBMCs; the material itself was cDNA or gDNA.

Original processing notes: Estimation of nucleated cell counts was performed using reference gene primer amplification. This table comes from immunoSEQ multiplex PCR, and its TCRdb copy is limited to in-frame clones, with some not included. V and J calls and clone size are as listed in that table; D and trimming were resolved from the DNA. The top ten clones hold more than 12% of a sample with 30,000 to 35,000 clones, around nine tenths of them seen once. The V call is TRBV5-1, the J call TRBJ2-7, with TRBD1 matching 9 bases. The TCR sequence derives from a man aged 55 to 70 with active COVID-19. Sequenced sample: peripheral blood. CDR3 DNA sequence: TGCGCCAGCAGCGCGGACAGGGGATACTACGAGCAGTACTTC. Protein: CASSADRGYYEQYF.